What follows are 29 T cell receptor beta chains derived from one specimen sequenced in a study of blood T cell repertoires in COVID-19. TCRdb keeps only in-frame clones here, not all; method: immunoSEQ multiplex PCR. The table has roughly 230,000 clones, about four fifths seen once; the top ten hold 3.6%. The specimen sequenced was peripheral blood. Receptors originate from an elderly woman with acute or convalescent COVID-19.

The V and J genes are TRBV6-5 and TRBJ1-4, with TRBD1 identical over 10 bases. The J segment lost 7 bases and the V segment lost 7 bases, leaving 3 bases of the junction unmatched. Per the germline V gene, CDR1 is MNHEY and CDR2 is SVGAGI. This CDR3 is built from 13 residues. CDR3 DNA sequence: TGTGCCAGCAAGACAGGGGGCACTGAAAAACTGTTTTTT. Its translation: CASKTGGTEKLFF.

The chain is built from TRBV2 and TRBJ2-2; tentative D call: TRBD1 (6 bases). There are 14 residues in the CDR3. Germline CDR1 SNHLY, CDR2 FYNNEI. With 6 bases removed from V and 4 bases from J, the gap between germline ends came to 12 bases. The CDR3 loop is CASRGQGSTGELFF. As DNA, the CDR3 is TGTGCCAGCAGGGGTCAGGGGTCCACCGGGGAGCTGTTTTTT.

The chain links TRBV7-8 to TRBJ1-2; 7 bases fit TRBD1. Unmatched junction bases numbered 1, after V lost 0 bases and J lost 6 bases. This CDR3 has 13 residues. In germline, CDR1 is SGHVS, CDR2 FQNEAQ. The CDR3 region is CASSLAGGNGYTF. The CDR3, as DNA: TGTGCCAGCAGCTTAGCAGGGGGCAATGGCTACACCTTC.

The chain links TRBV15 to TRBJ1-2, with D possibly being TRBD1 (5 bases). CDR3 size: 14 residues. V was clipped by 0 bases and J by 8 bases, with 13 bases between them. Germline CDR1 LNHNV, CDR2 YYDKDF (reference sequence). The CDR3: CATSRDLGAGGYTF. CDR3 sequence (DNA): TGTGCCACCAGCAGAGATTTAGGGGCTGGAGGCTACACCTTC.

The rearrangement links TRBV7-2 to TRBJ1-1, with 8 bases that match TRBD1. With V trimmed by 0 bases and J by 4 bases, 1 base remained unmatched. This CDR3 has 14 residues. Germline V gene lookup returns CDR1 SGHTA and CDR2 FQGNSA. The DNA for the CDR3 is TGTGCCAGCAGCTTAGCGGACAGGGTCACTGAAGCTTTCTTT. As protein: CASSLADRVTEAFF.

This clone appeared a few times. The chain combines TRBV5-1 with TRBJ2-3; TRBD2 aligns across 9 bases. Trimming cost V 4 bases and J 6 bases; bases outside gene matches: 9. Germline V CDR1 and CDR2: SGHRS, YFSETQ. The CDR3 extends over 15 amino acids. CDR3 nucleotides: TGCGCCAGCAGCCCACGTGGTAGCGGGAGTGATACGCAGTATTTT. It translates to CASSPRGSGSDTQYF.

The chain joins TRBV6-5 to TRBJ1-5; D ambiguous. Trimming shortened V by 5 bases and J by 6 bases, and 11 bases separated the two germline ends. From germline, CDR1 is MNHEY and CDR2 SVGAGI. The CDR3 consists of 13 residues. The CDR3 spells CASSQTLGQPQHF. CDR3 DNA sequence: TGTGCCAGCAGTCAAACCCTCGGTCAGCCCCAGCATTTT.

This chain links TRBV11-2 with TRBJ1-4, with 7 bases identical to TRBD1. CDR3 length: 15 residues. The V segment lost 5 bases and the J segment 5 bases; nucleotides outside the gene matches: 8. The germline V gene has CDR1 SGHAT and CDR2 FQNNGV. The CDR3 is CASSVTTGSNEKLFF. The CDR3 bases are TGTGCCAGCAGCGTGACGACAGGGTCAAATGAAAAACTGTTTTTT.

CDR3 protein: CASSDDRGWQPQHF. The CDR3 DNA follows: TGTGCCAGCAGTGACGACAGGGGATGGCAGCCCCAGCATTTT. The V gene is TRBV6-6, the J gene TRBJ1-5; 8 bases align to TRBD1. CDR1 MNHNY and CDR2 SVGAGI come from the germline V gene (reference sequence). V dropped 5 bases and J dropped 7; count of bases not matched to a gene: 7. The CDR3 is 14 residues long.

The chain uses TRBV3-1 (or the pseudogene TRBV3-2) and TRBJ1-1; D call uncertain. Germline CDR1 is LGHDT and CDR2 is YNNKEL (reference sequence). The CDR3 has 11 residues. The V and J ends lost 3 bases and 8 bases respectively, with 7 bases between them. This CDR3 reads CASSQSREAFF. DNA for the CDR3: TGTGCCAGCAGCCAGTCTAGAGAAGCTTTCTTT.

Here the CDR3 DNA reads TGTGCCAGCAGGGTACTCAGGGATATGAGCTCTGGAAACACCATATATTTT. Its protein product is CASRVLRDMSSGNTIYF. This chain uses TRBV28 with TRBJ1-3; possible D gene TRBD1, 5 bases. V gave up 6 bases and J gave up 0 bases, with 18 bases separating them. Germline V gene sequence: CDR1 MDHEN, CDR2 SYDVKM. CDR3 length: 17 residues. The variable domain in full, with the rest retrieved from reference TRBV28 and TRBJ1-3, is DVKVTQSSRYLVKRTGEKVFLECVQDMDHENMFWYRQDPGLGLRLIYFSYDVKMKEKGDIPEGYSVSREKKERFSLILESASTNQTSMYLCASRVLRDMSSGNTIYFGEGSWLTVV.

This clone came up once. CDR3 sequence (DNA): TGTGCCAGCATTTCAGGTTCGCTAAGCAATCAGCCCCAGCATTTT. It translates to CASISGSLSNQPQHF. This rearrangement joins TRBV28 to TRBJ1-5; D not resolved. The CDR3 covers 15 residues. Between the trimmed V and J ends, which lost 7 bases and 1 base, there was a span of 14 bases. Germline assignment: CDR1 MDHEN and CDR2 SYDVKM. The full variable domain, with the rest looked up from reference TRBV28 and TRBJ1-5, is DVKVTQSSRYLVKRTGEKVFLECVQDMDHENMFWYRQDPGLGLRLIYFSYDVKMKEKGDIPEGYSVSREKKERFSLILESASTNQTSMYLCASISGSLSNQPQHFGDGTRLSIL.

The CDR3 sequence: CASGKAGETQYF. The CDR3 DNA reads TGTGCCAGCGGTAAGGCGGGAGAGACCCAGTACTTC. The gene calls are TRBV12-3 or TRBV12-4 and TRBJ2-5; possible D gene TRBD2, 5 bases. V lost 8 bases and J lost 4, with 11 bases in between. The CDR3 sequence is 12 residues long.

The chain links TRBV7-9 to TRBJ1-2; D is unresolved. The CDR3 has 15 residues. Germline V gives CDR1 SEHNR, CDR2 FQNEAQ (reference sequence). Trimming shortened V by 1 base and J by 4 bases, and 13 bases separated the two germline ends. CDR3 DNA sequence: TGTGCCAGCAGCTTAGTTACCGAGCTAGGCTATGGCTACACCTTC. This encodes CASSLVTELGYGYTF.

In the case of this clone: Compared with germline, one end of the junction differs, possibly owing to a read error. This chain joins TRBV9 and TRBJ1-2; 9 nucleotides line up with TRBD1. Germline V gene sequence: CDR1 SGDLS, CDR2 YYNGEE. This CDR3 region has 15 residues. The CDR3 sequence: CASSPRGGQGSLLGF. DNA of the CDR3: TGTGCCAGCAGCCCTCGTGGGGGACAGGGTTCTTTGTTGGGATTC.

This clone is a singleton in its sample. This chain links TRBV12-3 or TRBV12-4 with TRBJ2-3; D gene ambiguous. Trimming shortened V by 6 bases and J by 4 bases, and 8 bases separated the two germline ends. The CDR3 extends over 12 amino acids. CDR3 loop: CASSQHADTQYF. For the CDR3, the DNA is TGTGCCAGCAGCCAACATGCAGATACGCAGTATTTT.

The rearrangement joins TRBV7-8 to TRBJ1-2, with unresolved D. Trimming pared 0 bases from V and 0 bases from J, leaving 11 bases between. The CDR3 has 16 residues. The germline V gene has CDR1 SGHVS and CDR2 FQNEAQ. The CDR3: CASSLAFQVANYGYTF. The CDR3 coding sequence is TGTGCCAGCAGCTTAGCGTTCCAAGTAGCTAACTATGGCTACACCTTC.

The CDR3 region has the DNA TGTGCCAGCAGCCCCTCCCGGGATTCGCTCTATGGCTACACCTTC. This encodes CASSPSRDSLYGYTF. V gene TRBV5-8 combines with J gene TRBJ1-2; D call uncertain. The CDR3 is 15 residues long. Germline V gene lookup returns CDR1 SGHTS and CDR2 YDEGEE. The V gene lost 4 bases and the J gene lost 4 bases, with 17 bases spanning the gap.

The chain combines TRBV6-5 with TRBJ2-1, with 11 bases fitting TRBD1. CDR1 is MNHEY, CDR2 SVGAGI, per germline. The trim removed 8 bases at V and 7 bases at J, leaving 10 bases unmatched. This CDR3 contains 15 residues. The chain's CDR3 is CASSPDRGRRNEQFF. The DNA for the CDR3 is TGTGCCAGCTCGCCGGACAGGGGGCGTCGGAATGAGCAGTTCTTC.

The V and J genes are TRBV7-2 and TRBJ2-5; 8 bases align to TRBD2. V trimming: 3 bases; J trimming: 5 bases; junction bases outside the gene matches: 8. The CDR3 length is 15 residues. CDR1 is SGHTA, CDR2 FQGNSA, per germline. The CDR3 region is CASSFPGGADETQYF. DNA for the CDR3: TGTGCCAGCAGCTTCCCCGGGGGGGCGGATGAGACCCAGTACTTC.

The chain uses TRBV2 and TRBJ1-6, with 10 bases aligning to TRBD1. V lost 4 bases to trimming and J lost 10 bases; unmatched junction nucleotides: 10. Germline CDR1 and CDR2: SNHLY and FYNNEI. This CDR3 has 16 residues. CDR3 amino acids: CASSGDRGRATSPLHF. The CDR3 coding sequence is TGTGCCAGCAGTGGTGACAGGGGGCGCGCTACATCACCCCTCCACTTT.

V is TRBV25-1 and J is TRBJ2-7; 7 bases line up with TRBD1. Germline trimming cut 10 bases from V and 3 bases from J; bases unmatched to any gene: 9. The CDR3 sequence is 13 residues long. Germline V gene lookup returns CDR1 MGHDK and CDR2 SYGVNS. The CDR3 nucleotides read TGTGCCACCCGCCGGGACAGAGACTACGAGCAGTACTTC. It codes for CATRRDRDYEQYF.

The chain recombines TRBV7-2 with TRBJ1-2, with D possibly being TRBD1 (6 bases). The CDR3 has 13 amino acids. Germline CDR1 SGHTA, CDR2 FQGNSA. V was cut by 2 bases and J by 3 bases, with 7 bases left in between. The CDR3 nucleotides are TGTGCCAGCAGCTTAACAGGGTACTATGGCTACACCTTC. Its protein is CASSLTGYYGYTF.

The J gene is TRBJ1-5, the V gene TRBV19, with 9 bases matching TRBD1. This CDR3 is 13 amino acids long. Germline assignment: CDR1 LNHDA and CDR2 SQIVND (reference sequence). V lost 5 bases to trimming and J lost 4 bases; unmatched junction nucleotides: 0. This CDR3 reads CASSDRGNQPQHF. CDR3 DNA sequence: TGTGCCAGTAGTGACAGGGGGAATCAGCCCCAGCATTTT.

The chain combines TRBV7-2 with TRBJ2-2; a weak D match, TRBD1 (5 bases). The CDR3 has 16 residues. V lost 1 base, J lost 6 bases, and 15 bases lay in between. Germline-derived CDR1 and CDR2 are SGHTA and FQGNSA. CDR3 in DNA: TGTGCCAGCAGCTTAGTGGCAGGGTTCGGATCCGGGGAGCTGTTTTTT. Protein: CASSLVAGFGSGELFF.

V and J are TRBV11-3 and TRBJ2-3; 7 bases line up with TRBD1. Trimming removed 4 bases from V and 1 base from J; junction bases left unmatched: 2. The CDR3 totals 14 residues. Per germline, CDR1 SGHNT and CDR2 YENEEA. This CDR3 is CASSSQGGTDTQYF. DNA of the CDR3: TGTGCCAGCAGCTCCCAGGGGGGCACAGATACGCAGTATTTT.

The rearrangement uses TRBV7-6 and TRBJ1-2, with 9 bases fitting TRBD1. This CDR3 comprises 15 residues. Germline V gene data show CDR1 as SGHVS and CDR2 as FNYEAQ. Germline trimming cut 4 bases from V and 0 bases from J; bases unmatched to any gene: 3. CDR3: CASSSGQGSNYGYTF. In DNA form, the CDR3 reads TGTGCCAGCAGCTCAGGACAGGGGTCTAACTATGGCTACACCTTC.

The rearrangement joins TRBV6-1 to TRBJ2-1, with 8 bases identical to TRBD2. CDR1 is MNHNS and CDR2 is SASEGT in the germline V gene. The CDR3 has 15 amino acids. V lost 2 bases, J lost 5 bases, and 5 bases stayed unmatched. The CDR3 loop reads CASSEMSGGNNEQFF. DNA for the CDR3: TGTGCCAGCAGTGAAATGAGCGGGGGAAACAATGAGCAGTTCTTC.

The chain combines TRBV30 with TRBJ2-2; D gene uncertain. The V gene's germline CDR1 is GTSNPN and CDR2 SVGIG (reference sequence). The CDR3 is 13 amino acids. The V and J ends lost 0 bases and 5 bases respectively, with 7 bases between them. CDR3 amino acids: CAWSVVRTGELFF. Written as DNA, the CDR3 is TGTGCCTGGAGTGTCGTCCGGACCGGGGAGCTGTTTTTT.